This T cell receptor beta chain was sequenced during a study of Ad26.COV2.S vaccination and SARS-CoV-2 variants. About the study: The study gave Ad26.COV2.S intramuscularly, once or twice 56 days apart. Study conclusions and caveats: Spike-specific TCR breadth was greater after Ad26.COV2.S than placebo.

Treatment noted: around 19 received Ad26.COV2.S at low or high dose, single or two shots; five or six received placebo; per-sample allocation not given. Samples were taken on day 63 after the first vaccine or placebo injection. The donor was a Boston adult aged 18-55 years. Assay used: immunoSEQ multiplex PCR; TCRdb lists only in-frame clones, some missing. The table includes about 680,000 clones, around 90% detected once. As regards this clone: Its specificity is not known.

The receptor comes from a person aged 18-60 years who received the Ad26.COV2.S COVID-19 vaccine or a placebo. Material: peripheral blood, obtained in a trial of Ad26.COV2.S vaccine versus placebo.

For the CDR3, the DNA is TGTGCCAGTAGTATTGACAACAATCAGCCCCAGCATTTT. Translating gives CASSIDNNQPQHF. The chain carries TRBV19 and TRBJ1-5; D remains ambiguous. V was shortened by 3 bases and J by 3 bases, with 6 bases between the two germline ends. Germline CDR1 is LNHDA and CDR2 is SQIVND (reference sequence). The CDR3 covers 13 residues.